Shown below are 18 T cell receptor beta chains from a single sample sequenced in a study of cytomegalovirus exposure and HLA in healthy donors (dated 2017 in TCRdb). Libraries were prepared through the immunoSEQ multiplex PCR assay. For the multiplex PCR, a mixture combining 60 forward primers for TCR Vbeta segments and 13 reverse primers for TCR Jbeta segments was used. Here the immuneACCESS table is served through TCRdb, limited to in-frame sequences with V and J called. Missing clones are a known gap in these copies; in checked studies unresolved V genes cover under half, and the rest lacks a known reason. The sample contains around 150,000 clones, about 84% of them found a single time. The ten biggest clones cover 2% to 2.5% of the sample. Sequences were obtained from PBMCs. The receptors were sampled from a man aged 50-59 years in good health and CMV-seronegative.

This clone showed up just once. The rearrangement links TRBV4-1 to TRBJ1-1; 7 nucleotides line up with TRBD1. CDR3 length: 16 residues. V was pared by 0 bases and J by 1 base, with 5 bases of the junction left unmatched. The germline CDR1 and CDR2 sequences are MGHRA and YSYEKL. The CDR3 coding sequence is TGCGCCAGCAGCCAAGAGGCCGGGACAGCGAACACTGAAGCTTTCTTT. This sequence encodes CASSQEAGTANTEAFF.

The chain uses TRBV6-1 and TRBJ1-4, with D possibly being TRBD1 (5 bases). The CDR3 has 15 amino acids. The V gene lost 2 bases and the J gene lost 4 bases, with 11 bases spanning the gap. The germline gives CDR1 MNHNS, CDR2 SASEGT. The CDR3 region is CASSERGGDNEKLFF. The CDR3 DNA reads TGTGCCAGCAGTGAACGGGGGGGGGATAATGAAAAACTGTTTTTT.

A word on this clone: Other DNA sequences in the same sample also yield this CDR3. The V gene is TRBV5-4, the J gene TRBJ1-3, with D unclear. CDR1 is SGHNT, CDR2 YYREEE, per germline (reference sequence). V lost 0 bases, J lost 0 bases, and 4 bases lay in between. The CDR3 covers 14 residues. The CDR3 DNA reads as TGTGCCAGCAGCTTGGGCGGCTCTGGAAACACCATATATTTT. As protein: CASSLGGSGNTIYF.

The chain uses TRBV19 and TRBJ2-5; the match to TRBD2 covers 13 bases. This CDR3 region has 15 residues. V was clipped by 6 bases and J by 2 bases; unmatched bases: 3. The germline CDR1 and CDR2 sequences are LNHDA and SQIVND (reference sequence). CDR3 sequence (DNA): TGTGCCAGTAGATCGGGACTAGCGGGACAAGAGACCCAGTACTTC. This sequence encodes CASRSGLAGQETQYF.

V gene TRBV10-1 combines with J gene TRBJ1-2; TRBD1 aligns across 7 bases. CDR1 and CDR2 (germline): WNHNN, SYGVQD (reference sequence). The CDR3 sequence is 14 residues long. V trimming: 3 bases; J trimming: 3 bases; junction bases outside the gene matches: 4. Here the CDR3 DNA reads TGCGCCAGCAGTGATACAGGGACAGACTATGGCTACACCTTC. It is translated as CASSDTGTDYGYTF.

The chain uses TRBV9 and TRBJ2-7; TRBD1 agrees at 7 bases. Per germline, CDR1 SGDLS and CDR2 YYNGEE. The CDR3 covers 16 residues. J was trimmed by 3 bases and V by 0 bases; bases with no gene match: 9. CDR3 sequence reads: CASSVATGTVYYEQYF. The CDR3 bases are TGTGCCAGCAGCGTAGCTACCGGGACAGTCTACTACGAGCAGTACTTC.

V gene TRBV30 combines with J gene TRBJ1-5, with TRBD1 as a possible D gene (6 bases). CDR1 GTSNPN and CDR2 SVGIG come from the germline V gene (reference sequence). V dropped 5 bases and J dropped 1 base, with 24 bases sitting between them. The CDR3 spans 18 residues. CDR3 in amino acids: CAWGPARTALQSNQPQHF. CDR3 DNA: TGTGCCTGGGGCCCCGCCAGGACAGCCTTACAGAGCAATCAGCCCCAGCATTTT.

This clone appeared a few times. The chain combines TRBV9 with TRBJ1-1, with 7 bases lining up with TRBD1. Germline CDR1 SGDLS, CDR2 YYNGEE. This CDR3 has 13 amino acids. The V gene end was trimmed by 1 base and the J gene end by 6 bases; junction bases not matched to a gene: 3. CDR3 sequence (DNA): TGTGCCAGCAGCGTAACAGGGGAGGCTGAAGCTTTCTTT. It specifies CASSVTGEAEAFF.

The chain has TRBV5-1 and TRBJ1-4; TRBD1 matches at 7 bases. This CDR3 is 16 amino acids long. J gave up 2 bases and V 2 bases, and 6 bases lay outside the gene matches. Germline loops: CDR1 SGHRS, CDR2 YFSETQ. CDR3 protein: CASSLKQGQTNEKLFF. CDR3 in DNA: TGCGCCAGCAGCTTAAAGCAGGGACAGACTAATGAAAAACTGTTTTTT.

CDR3 coding DNA: TGCAGCGTTGAAGAAGGGGGTAGGGCCTACGAGCAGTACTTC. Translating gives CSVEEGGRAYEQYF. The V and J genes are TRBV29-1 and TRBJ2-7; perhaps TRBD1 as D (6 bases). V lost 0 bases, J lost 2 bases, and 11 bases lay in between. Germline-derived CDR1 and CDR2 are SQVTM and ANQGSEA. The CDR3 is 14 residues long.

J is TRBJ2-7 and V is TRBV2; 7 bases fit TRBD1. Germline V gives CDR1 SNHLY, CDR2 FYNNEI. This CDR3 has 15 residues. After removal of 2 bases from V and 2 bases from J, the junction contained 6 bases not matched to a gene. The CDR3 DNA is TGTGCCAGCAGTGAAAACCACGACAGGGCCTACGAGCAGTACTTC. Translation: CASSENHDRAYEQYF.

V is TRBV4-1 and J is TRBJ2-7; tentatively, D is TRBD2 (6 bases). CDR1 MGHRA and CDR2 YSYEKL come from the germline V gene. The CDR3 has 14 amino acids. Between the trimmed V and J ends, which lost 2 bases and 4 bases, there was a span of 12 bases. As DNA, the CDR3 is TGCGCCAGCAGCCAAACAGGACTAACTTACGAGCAGTACTTC. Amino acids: CASSQTGLTYEQYF.

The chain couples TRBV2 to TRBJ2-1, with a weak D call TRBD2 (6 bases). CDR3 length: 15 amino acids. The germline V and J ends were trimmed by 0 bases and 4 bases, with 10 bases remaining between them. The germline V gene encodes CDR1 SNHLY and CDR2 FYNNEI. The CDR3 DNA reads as TGTGCCAGCAGTGAAGCGGGGCGGGATTACAATGAGCAGTTCTTC. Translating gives CASSEAGRDYNEQFF.

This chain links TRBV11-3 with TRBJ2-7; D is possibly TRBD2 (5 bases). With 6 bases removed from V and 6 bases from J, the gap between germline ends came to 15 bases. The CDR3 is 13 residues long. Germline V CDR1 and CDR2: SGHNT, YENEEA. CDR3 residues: CASSHRGRIEQYF. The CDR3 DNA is TGTGCCAGCAGTCACCGGGGTCGGATCGAGCAGTACTTC. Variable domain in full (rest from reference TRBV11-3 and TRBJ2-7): EAGVVQSPRYKIIEKKQPVAFWCNPISGHNTLYWYLQNLGQGPELLIRYENEEAVDDSQLPKDRFSAERLKGVDSTLKIQPAELGDSAVYLCASSHRGRIEQYFGPGTRLTVT.

Written as DNA, the CDR3 is TGTGCCAGCAGCCAACCAGGGGAAGTCTATGGCTACACCTTC. Its protein product is CASSQPGEVYGYTF. The chain couples TRBV4-2 to TRBJ1-2; maybe TRBD1 (6 bases). The V and J ends lost 2 bases and 4 bases respectively, with 11 bases between them. The CDR3 has 14 residues. The germline V gene encodes CDR1 LGHNA and CDR2 YNFKEQ.

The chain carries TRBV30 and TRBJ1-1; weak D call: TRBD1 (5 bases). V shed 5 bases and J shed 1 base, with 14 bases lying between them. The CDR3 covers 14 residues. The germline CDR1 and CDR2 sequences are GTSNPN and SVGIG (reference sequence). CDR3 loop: CAWDLGQGNTEAFF. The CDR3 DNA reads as TGTGCCTGGGACCTCGGGCAGGGGAACACTGAAGCTTTCTTT.

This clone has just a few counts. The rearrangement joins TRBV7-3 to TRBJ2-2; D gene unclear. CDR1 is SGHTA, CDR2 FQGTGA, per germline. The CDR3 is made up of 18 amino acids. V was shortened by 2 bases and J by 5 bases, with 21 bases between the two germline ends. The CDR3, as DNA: TGTGCCAGCAGCTTAGCGGCAGAATCTGTAAGAAGGACCGGGGAGCTGTTTTTT. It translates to CASSLAAESVRRTGELFF. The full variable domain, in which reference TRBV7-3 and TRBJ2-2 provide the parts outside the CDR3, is GAGVSQTPSNKVTEKGKYVELRCDPISGHTALYWYRQSLGQGPEFLIYFQGTGAADDSGLPNDRFFAVRPEGSVSTLKIQRTERGDSAVYLCASSLAAESVRRTGELFFGEGSRLTVL.

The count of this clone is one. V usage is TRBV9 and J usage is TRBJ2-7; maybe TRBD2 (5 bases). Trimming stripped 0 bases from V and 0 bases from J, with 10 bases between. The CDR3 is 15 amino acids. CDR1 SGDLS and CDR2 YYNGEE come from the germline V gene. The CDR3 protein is CASSVGRGSSYEQYF. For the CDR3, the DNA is TGTGCCAGCAGCGTAGGTCGGGGTAGCTCCTACGAGCAGTACTTC.